The 19 T cell receptor beta chains below come from one sample, sequenced in a study of blood T cells in healthy people across ages. Using a J-beta primer mix together with a sample-barcoded 5' primer, a second PCR was run for about 6 to 11 cycles. TCRdb re-derived calls from the 5' RACE reads in MiXCR, one entry per CDR3 protein. The repertoire consists of roughly 1,500,000 distinct CDR3 sequences, with about 35% occurring once and the leading ten covering roughly 12%. Material: blood. These receptors came from a woman aged 30 to 39 in good health.

For this clonotype: Possible read error: a much larger clone is one base away. The rearrangement links TRBV7-9 to TRBJ1-5, with no clear D. Germline CDR1 reads SEHNR; CDR2 reads FQNEAQ (reference sequence). The CDR3 runs 13 residues. The CDR3 nucleotides read TGTACCAGCAGCTTAACGGGTTCTCAGCCCCAGCATTTT. It specifies CTSSLTGSQPQHF.

This clonotype has a handful of counts. The rearrangement uses TRBV10-3 and TRBJ2-6; D is undetermined. Germline V gives CDR1 ENHRY, CDR2 SYGVKD. Trimming removed 4 bases at V and 0 bases at J, with 7 bases between. There are 15 residues in the CDR3. The CDR3 coding sequence is TGTGCCATCAGTGGTGGCAGCTCTGGGGCCAACGTCCTGACTTTC. Protein sequence: CAISGGSSGANVLTF.

The chain couples TRBV6-6 to TRBJ2-1, with 7 bases aligning to TRBD1. The CDR3 length is 12 residues. The germline gives CDR1 MNHNY, CDR2 SVGAGI (reference sequence). J lost 7 bases, V lost 6 bases, and 3 bases had no gene match. The CDR3 DNA reads as TGTGCCAGCAGGAGGGGGCGTAATGAGCAGTTCTTC. It yields the protein CASRRGRNEQFF.

This clonotype has more than one count but fewer than ten. This rearrangement joins TRBV15 to TRBJ1-2; 7 bases map to TRBD1. The CDR3 length is 14 residues. Germline trimming cut 4 bases from V and 6 bases from J; bases unmatched to any gene: 8. Germline V CDR1 and CDR2: LNHNV, YYDKDF (reference sequence). The CDR3 nucleotides are TGTGCCACCAGCACAGGGACAGCCCCTCATGGCTACACCTTC. Translation gives CATSTGTAPHGYTF.

The genes are TRBV15 and TRBJ2-5, with TRBD2 identical over 14 bases. The J call is doubtful: the DNA matches TRBJ2-7 better. The CDR3 totals 15 residues. Germline V gives CDR1 LNHNV, CDR2 YYDKDF (reference sequence). The CDR3 spells CATSTGTSGSYEQYF. In nucleotides, the CDR3 is TGTGCCACCAGCACTGGGACTAGCGGGAGCTACGAGCAGTACTTC.

The chain employs TRBV30 and TRBJ1-1; D possibly corresponds to TRBD1 (5 bases). CDR3 length: 12 amino acids. Germline CDR1 and CDR2: GTSNPN and SVGIG (reference sequence). V dropped 4 bases and J dropped 3 bases, with 9 bases sitting between them. Here the CDR3 DNA reads TGTGCCTGGACCGGGACCTACACTGAAGCTTTCTTT. This encodes CAWTGTYTEAFF.

V gene TRBV9 combines with J gene TRBJ2-1; no clear D gene. The CDR3 covers 16 residues. The germline gives CDR1 SGDLS, CDR2 YYNGEE. V was shortened by 0 bases and J by 3 bases, with 13 bases between the two germline ends. The CDR3 loop reads CASSVEGSLIYNEQFF. In nucleotides, the CDR3 is TGTGCCAGCAGCGTAGAGGGTTCCCTTATCTACAATGAGCAGTTCTTC.

V is TRBV7-6 and J is TRBJ2-7; D unresolved. From germline, CDR1 is SGHVS and CDR2 FNYEAQ. The length of the CDR3 is 14 residues. With 5 bases removed from V and 3 bases from J, the gap between germline ends came to 14 bases. The CDR3 reads CASSPSVVGYEQYF. The CDR3 nucleotides read TGTGCCAGCAGCCCTTCGGTGGTAGGCTACGAGCAGTACTTC. Full variable domain (remainder filled in from reference TRBV7-6 and TRBJ2-7): GAGVSQSPRYKVTKRGQDVALRCDPISGHVSLYWYRQALGQGPEFLTYFNYEAQQDKSGLPNDRFSAERPEGSISTLTIQRTEQRDSAMYRCASSPSVVGYEQYFGPGTRLTVT.

Of note for this clonotype: A read error may be the cause here, since a much bigger clone is one base away. The rearrangement uses TRBV12-3 or TRBV12-4 and TRBJ2-1, with D tentatively TRBD2 (6 bases). The CDR3 sequence is 16 residues long. The CDR3 spells CASSFLPGRSYNERFF. CDR3 coding DNA: TGTGCCAGCAGTTTTCTTCCAGGGAGGTCCTACAATGAGCGGTTCTTC.

This clonotype was recorded many times. The chain links TRBV4-1 to TRBJ2-3; either TRBD1 or TRBD2 may fit D (5 bases each). Trimming shortened V by 0 bases and J by 1 base, and 5 bases separated the two germline ends. This CDR3 region has 14 residues. Germline V gene data show CDR1 as MGHRA and CDR2 as YSYEKL. This CDR3 is CASSQEGGTDTQYF. The CDR3 coding sequence is TGCGCCAGCAGCCAAGAGGGGGGCACAGATACGCAGTATTTT.

This clonotype was seen a few times. The chain couples TRBV20-1 to TRBJ2-1; D call uncertain. Germline-derived CDR1 and CDR2 are DFQATT and SNEGSKA (reference sequence). The CDR3 has 14 residues. Deletions cut 3 bases from V and 12 bases from J, with 21 bases between. In DNA, the CDR3 is TGCAGTGCTAGGAGCGCGAATTACAATGAGCGGCAGTTCTTC. Its translation is CSARSANYNERQFF.

This chain uses TRBV7-2 with TRBJ2-3; a weak D match, TRBD2 (5 bases). Germline-derived CDR1 and CDR2 are SGHTA and FQGNSA. The CDR3 is made up of 15 amino acids. V shed 5 bases and J shed 1 base, with 13 bases lying between them. The chain's CDR3 is CASSPVRAGTDTQYF. The CDR3 nucleotides are TGTGCCAGCAGCCCCGTTAGAGCGGGCACAGATACGCAGTATTTT.

This clonotype came up a few times. The V call is TRBV10-3, the J call TRBJ2-6; 8 bases are a match to TRBD1. The CDR3 contains 16 residues. CDR1 and CDR2 (germline): ENHRY, SYGVKD. With 10 bases clipped from V and 0 bases from J, the junction kept 8 bases outside the gene matches. The CDR3: CATRQGPSSGANVLTF. CDR3 DNA: TGTGCCACTAGACAGGGGCCAAGCTCTGGGGCCAACGTCCTGACTTTC.

This chain links TRBV9 with TRBJ1-2, with D perhaps matching TRBD1 (6 bases). The CDR3 has 16 residues. With 4 bases removed from V and 4 bases from J, the gap between germline ends came to 20 bases. CDR1 and CDR2 (germline): SGDLS, YYNGEE. CDR3 DNA: TGTGCCAGCAGCAGCTTGTCGGGGGGCGCTTTCTATGGCTACACCTTC. Translated: CASSSLSGGAFYGYTF. Supplemented by reference TRBV9 and TRBJ1-2, the full variable domain reads DSGVTQTPKHLITATGQRVTLRCSPRSGDLSVYWYQQSLDQGLQFLIQYYNGEERAKGNILERFSAQQFPDLHSELNLSSLELGDSALYFCASSSLSGGAFYGYTFGSGTRLTVV.

This clonotype was counted ten times or more. The CDR3 protein is CSGGEPGVFKETQYF. The CDR3 DNA reads as TGCAGCGGGGGGGAGCCAGGGGTCTTTAAAGAGACCCAGTACTTC. The chain joins TRBV29-1 to TRBJ2-5; D could derive from TRBD1 or TRBD2 (6 bases each). Germline V gene sequence: CDR1 SQVTM, CDR2 ANQGSEA. This CDR3 has 15 residues. V gave up 7 bases and J gave up 3 bases, with 21 bases separating them.

The chain links TRBV7-9 to TRBJ2-2, with a possible D match to TRBD1 (6 bases). Germline assignment: CDR1 SEHNR and CDR2 FQNEAQ (reference sequence). The CDR3 loop spans 17 amino acids. The V and J ends lost 2 bases and 0 bases respectively, with 13 bases between them. This chain's CDR3 is CASSLRVGQSNTGELFF. Written as DNA, the CDR3 is TGTGCCAGCAGCTTAAGGGTCGGACAGTCGAACACCGGGGAGCTGTTTTTT.

This clonotype was observed a few times. The genes are TRBV7-9 and TRBJ1-2; D uncertain. V lost 1 base, J lost 6 bases, and 6 bases lay in between. In germline, CDR1 is SEHNR, CDR2 FQNEAQ (reference sequence). This CDR3 contains 12 residues. The CDR3 sequence: CASSLEGHGYTF. The CDR3 coding sequence is TGTGCCAGCAGCTTAGAGGGCCATGGCTACACCTTC.

This clonotype was counted only a few times. The J gene is TRBJ2-1, the V gene TRBV5-5, with 11 bases that match TRBD2. Germline V gene lookup returns CDR1 SGHKS and CDR2 YYEKEE (reference sequence). Germline trimming cut 7 bases from V and 8 bases from J; bases unmatched to any gene: 5. The CDR3 extends over 13 amino acids. The CDR3 region is CASYGTSGDEQFF. In DNA, the CDR3 is TGTGCCAGCTACGGGACTAGCGGAGATGAGCAGTTCTTC.

Only a few counts were recorded for this clonotype. The gene calls are TRBV18 and TRBJ2-7; TRBD1 might be the D (8 bases). CDR1 and CDR2 from the germline V gene are KGHSH and LQKENI. The V gene lost 6 bases and the J gene lost 5 bases, with 20 bases spanning the gap. CDR3 length equals 15 residues. The CDR3, as DNA: TGTGCCAGCTCCCCGATCGGACAGGGAGGGAACGAGCAGTACTTC. Amino acids: CASSPIGQGGNEQYF.